This T cell receptor (beta chain) was retrieved from a study of T cells in Graves' hyperthyroidism and ophthalmopathy. Findings and caveats of the study: For ophthalmopathy, model prediction preceded onset by a median around 7 months. Ophthalmopathy and stable hyperthyroidism were separated by a 13 V-J model.

An absence of ophthalmopathy progression within 18 months meant stable Graves' hyperthyroidism. Around 10 ml fresh peripheral blood yielded the PBMCs. Amplification of TCR beta CDR3 regions used RNA as the template. Initially, a first-round RT-PCR of the TCR CDR3 employed the HTBI primer set. A single record per CDR3 protein comes from TCRdb applying MiXCR to the multiplex PCR reads. This sample yields hundreds of thousands of distinct CDR3 sequences, of which roughly 25% are seen a single time; about 70% belongs to the top ten. There are many counts of this clonotype. Its target is not known. The V end was cut by 3 bases, the J end by 1 base, with 12 bases between. CDR1 DFQATT and CDR2 SNEGSKA come from the germline V gene (reference sequence). CDR3 length equals 14 residues.

This clonotype was sampled from a man aged 50 to 59 with Graves' hyperthyroidism. The chain couples TRBV20-1 to TRBJ2-5; unclear D gene. Sequencing was done on a sample of blood. CDR3 coding DNA: TGCAGTGCTAGTTATTCGGCAGGCCAAGAGACCCAGTACTTC. Translation: CSASYSAGQETQYF.